This T cell receptor (beta chain) originates from a study of glioma-infiltrating T cells. Findings and caveats of the study: Tissue and blood shared very few CDR3 sequences. Above-expected tissue-blood divergence occurred in all gliomas, most in low-grade ones.

This clonotype was recorded many times. What it binds is not known. Trimming at V came to 6 bases and at J to 4 bases, leaving 4 bases not matched to a gene. The V gene's germline CDR1 is DFQATT and CDR2 SNEGSKA (reference sequence). The CDR3 sequence is 14 residues long. Using RNA template, CDR3s of TCR alpha and beta were amplified with iRepertoire arm-PCR. One-step reverse transcription and amplification started from approximately 100-400 ng of tissue mRNA or PBMC total RNA. TCRdb recomputed calls from the multiplex PCR reads with MiXCR, one row per CDR3 protein. The sample includes approximately 40,000 distinct CDR3 sequences, about 20% of them seen just once.

The genes are TRBV20-1 and TRBJ2-1, with 12 bases identical to TRBD2. The sequencing sample was made of glioma tissue, nonneoplastic brain tissue, or PBMCs (not recorded which). The source is a human donor with low-grade glioma or glioblastoma, undergoing nonglioma brain surgery, or in good health (not recorded which). CDR3 protein: CSALAGGGYNEQFF. Here the CDR3 DNA reads TGCAGTGCCCTAGCGGGAGGGGGTTACAATGAGCAGTTCTTC.